This T cell receptor (beta chain) is from a study of cytomegalovirus exposure and HLA in healthy donors. Primers: 60 Vbeta forward and 13 Jbeta reverse. The repertoire was sequenced with immunoSEQ multiplex PCR; TCRdb's copy has only in-frame clones and lacks some. Of approximately 110,000 clones listed, about two thirds are singletons. This CDR3 has 14 residues. Trimming removed 6 bases at V and 4 bases at J, with 12 bases between. CDR1 SGHAT and CDR2 FQNNGV come from the germline V gene. The chain has TRBV11-2 and TRBJ2-2, with D possibly matching TRBD2 (5 bases). The sample taken for sequencing was PBMCs. The sequence came from a man aged 25 to 40 in good health and CMV-seropositive. CDR3 protein: CASRPEGSTGELFF. CDR3 DNA sequence: TGTGCCAGCAGGCCCGAGGGAAGCACCGGGGAGCTGTTTTTT.